One sample yielded the 7 T cell receptor beta chains listed below, sequenced in a study of tumor-infiltrating lymphocytes in localized non-small cell lung cancer. Data came from immunoSEQ multiplex PCR; TCRdb stores just in-frame clones and leaves some out. Seen here are 25,000 to 30,000 clones, 70% to 90% observed once, and the top ten hold roughly 2%. Material: lung tumor tissue. Receptors originate from a human donor with non-small cell lung cancer.

This rearrangement joins TRBV15 to TRBJ1-2; TRBD1 agrees at 9 bases. This CDR3 is 12 amino acids long. Germline CDR1 is LNHNV and CDR2 is YYDKDF (reference sequence). V shed 5 bases and J 7 bases; nucleotides not matched to a gene: 2. Written as DNA, the CDR3 is TGTGCCACCAGCCTACAGGGGGCTGGCTACACCTTC. Its protein product is CATSLQGAGYTF. The variable domain in full, completed from reference TRBV15 and TRBJ1-2, reads DAMVIQNPRYQVTQFGKPVTLSCSQTLNHNVMYWYQQKSSQAPKLLFHYYDKDFNNEADTPDNFQSRRPNTSFCFLDIRSPGLGDTAMYLCATSLQGAGYTFGSGTRLTVV.

V usage is TRBV18 and J usage is TRBJ2-5; TRBD2 matches 8 bases. Per the germline V gene, CDR1 is KGHSH and CDR2 is LQKENI. This CDR3 is 15 amino acids long. V lost 3 bases and J lost 5; bases outside the gene matches: 8. The CDR3 nucleotides are TGTGCCAGCTCACCTCGCGGGGGGTCGAGGGAGACCCAGTACTTC. This encodes CASSPRGGSRETQYF.

The rearrangement joins TRBV4-1 to TRBJ1-5; D remains unclear. In germline, CDR1 is MGHRA, CDR2 YSYEKL. The CDR3 sequence is 13 residues long. Trimming left V 2 bases short and J 8 bases short, with 10 bases between. The CDR3 bases are TGCGCCAGCAGCCAACAGGACGCAGAGCCCCAGCATTTT. Its protein product is CASSQQDAEPQHF.

V gene TRBV30 combines with J gene TRBJ1-1, with D possibly being TRBD1 (5 bases). The V and J ends lost 4 bases and 7 bases respectively, with 19 bases between them. The CDR3 spans 14 residues. Germline V gene lookup returns CDR1 GTSNPN and CDR2 SVGIG (reference sequence). CDR3 residues: CAWMTDVGQHEAFF. As DNA, the CDR3 is TGTGCCTGGATGACGGACGTGGGGCAGCATGAAGCTTTCTTT. Combining the CDR3 with reference TRBV30 and TRBJ1-1 gives the whole variable domain SQTIHQWPATLVQPVGSPLSLECTVEGTSNPNLYWYRQAAGRGLQLLFYSVGIGQISSEVPQNLSASRPQDRQFILSSKKLLLSDSGFYLCAWMTDVGQHEAFFGQGTRLTVV.

The rearrangement links TRBV19 to TRBJ2-3; D ambiguous. Germline CDR1 LNHDA, CDR2 SQIVND (reference sequence). Trimming cost V 3 bases and J 0 bases, with 4 bases left between them. There are 13 residues in the CDR3. In DNA, the CDR3 is TGTGCCAGTAGTATCGACAGCACAGATACGCAGTATTTT. Protein: CASSIDSTDTQYF. The full variable domain, rest sourced from reference TRBV19 and TRBJ2-3, is DGGITQSPKYLFRKEGQNVTLSCEQNLNHDAMYWYRQDPGQGLRLIYYSQIVNDFQKGDIAEGYSVSREKKESFPLTVTSAQKNPTAFYLCASSIDSTDTQYFGPGTRLTVL.

The gene calls are TRBV6-1 and TRBJ1-2; no reliable D call. V gave up 5 bases and J gave up 0 bases, with 10 bases separating them. This CDR3 has 14 residues. Germline V gene data show CDR1 as MNHNS and CDR2 as SASEGT. Here the CDR3 DNA reads TGTGCCAGCAGTACGGGCATCACTAACTATGGCTACACCTTC. It codes for CASSTGITNYGYTF.

This clone was observed once. V is TRBV30 and J is TRBJ1-2, with D uncertain. V gave up 2 bases and J gave up 7 bases, with 17 bases separating them. The CDR3 is 14 amino acids. Germline loops: CDR1 GTSNPN, CDR2 SVGIG (reference sequence). The CDR3 nucleotides are TGTGCCTGGAGTTGTGGCATGCCAGGTTGTGGCTACACCTTC. Its protein is CAWSCGMPGCGYTF.